Following are 14 T cell receptor beta chains from one sample sequenced in a study of shared clonotypes between healthy human individuals. Sequencing was performed with immunoSEQ multiplex PCR; in TCRdb, only in-frame clones are kept and a portion is missing. The sample includes some 580,000 clones, 98% of them seen just once. As defined, naive CD8 cells were CD45RO-negative and positively selected for CCR7, with terminally differentiated effector memory CD45RA+ cells excluded. Input material: naive CD8+ T cells sorted from blood. Source of these receptors: a man aged 25 to 45 in good health.

J is TRBJ2-1 and V is TRBV29-1, with 12 bases lining up with TRBD2. Germline CDR1 SQVTM, CDR2 ANQGSEA. The V gene end was trimmed by 1 base and the J gene end by 7 bases; junction bases not matched to a gene: 11. CDR3 size: 17 residues. In DNA form, the CDR3 reads TGCAGCGTTGAAGGGGCTAGCGGGAGGGCCTTGGGAAATGAGCAGTTCTTC. Its protein is CSVEGASGRALGNEQFF.

This chain connects TRBV7-2 to TRBJ2-5; tentative D call: TRBD1 (6 bases). The germline CDR1 and CDR2 sequences are SGHTA and FQGNSA. The CDR3 loop spans 16 amino acids. V was shortened by 2 bases and J by 0 bases, with 13 bases between the two germline ends. The CDR3 sequence: CASSLRTGIDQETQYF. The CDR3 DNA reads as TGTGCCAGCAGCTTAAGAACAGGGATCGACCAAGAGACCCAGTACTTC.

V is TRBV7-9 and J is TRBJ2-7; TRBD1 is a possible D gene (5 bases). The germline V and J ends were trimmed by 5 bases and 3 bases, with 17 bases remaining between them. In germline, CDR1 is SEHNR, CDR2 FQNEAQ (reference sequence). This CDR3 has 15 residues. The CDR3 reads CASSRTTGHDYEQYF. CDR3 DNA sequence: TGTGCCAGCAGCCGAACTACAGGACACGACTACGAGCAGTACTTC.

The rearrangement links TRBV6-5 to TRBJ2-7; TRBD1 or TRBD2 may be the D gene (6 bases each). This CDR3 region has 14 residues. Germline V gene lookup returns CDR1 MNHEY and CDR2 SVGAGI. V shed 5 bases and J shed 6 bases, with 17 bases lying between them. The CDR3 loop is CASSHRLGGGEQYF. The CDR3 nucleotides are TGTGCCAGCAGTCACAGGTTGGGGGGCGGCGAGCAGTACTTC.

The chain combines TRBV27 with TRBJ1-5; 10 bases are shared with TRBD1. Germline-derived CDR1 and CDR2 are MNHEY and SMNVEV (reference sequence). This CDR3 is built from 16 residues. Trimming at V came to 5 bases and at J to 7 bases, leaving 11 bases not matched to a gene. CDR3 coding DNA: TGTGCCAGCAGTGAAAGCGACCGGGACAGGGGACAGCCCCAGCATTTT. It yields the protein CASSESDRDRGQPQHF.

CDR3 region: CASSQDNLAFPDTQYF. CDR3 coding DNA: TGTGCCAGCAGCCAAGATAACCTAGCCTTCCCAGATACGCAGTATTTT. V and J are TRBV14 and TRBJ2-3, with D perhaps TRBD2 (5 bases). This CDR3 is 16 amino acids long. Trimming cost V 0 bases and J 4 bases, with 14 bases left between them. Germline lookup yields CDR1 SGHDN and CDR2 FVKESK.

The chain joins TRBV25-1 to TRBJ2-5; D not certain. The CDR3 contains 15 residues. CDR1 and CDR2 from the germline V gene are MGHDK and SYGVNS. Between the trimmed V and J ends, which lost 5 bases and 1 base, there was a span of 14 bases. CDR3 coding DNA: TGTGCCAGCAGTTACCGGAACGGCGTCCAAGAGACCCAGTACTTC. As protein: CASSYRNGVQETQYF.

The rearrangement uses TRBV7-2 and TRBJ2-1; the D gene could be TRBD1 or TRBD2 (5 bases each). Germline lookup yields CDR1 SGHTA and CDR2 FQGNSA. V dropped 2 bases and J dropped 5 bases, with 19 bases sitting between them. There are 17 residues in the CDR3. CDR3 in amino acids: CASSLWQRGGRNNEQFF. DNA of the CDR3: TGTGCCAGCAGCTTATGGCAGCGTGGGGGACGGAACAATGAGCAGTTCTTC.

This clone is a singleton in its sample. The V gene is TRBV2, the J gene TRBJ2-7; the D gene is possibly TRBD2 (6 bases). V gave up 6 bases and J gave up 6 bases, with 15 bases separating them. The length of the CDR3 is 13 residues. CDR1 and CDR2 (germline): SNHLY, FYNNEI. CDR3 nucleotide sequence: TGTGCCAGCAGACTAGCTACACGGGGCGAGCAGTACTTC. Protein sequence: CASRLATRGEQYF.

The chain has TRBV10-3 and TRBJ2-3, with a tentative D call TRBD2 (6 bases). The CDR3 totals 14 residues. V was pared by 8 bases and J by 0 bases, with 12 bases between. Germline assignment: CDR1 ENHRY and CDR2 SYGVKD. The CDR3 loop reads CAIGASVSTDTQYF. In nucleotides, the CDR3 is TGTGCCATCGGCGCTAGCGTTAGCACAGATACGCAGTATTTT.

This chain links TRBV27 with TRBJ2-7, with 7 bases lining up with TRBD1. This CDR3 region has 14 residues. Germline CDR1 MNHEY, CDR2 SMNVEV (reference sequence). J gave up 1 base and V 6 bases, and 6 bases lay outside the gene matches. This CDR3 is CASRGQSSSYEQYF. The CDR3 coding sequence is TGTGCCAGCAGGGGACAGTCGAGTTCCTACGAGCAGTACTTC.

This chain connects TRBV29-1 to TRBJ2-5; TRBD2 matches 10 bases. V gave up 6 bases and J gave up 2 bases; unmatched junction bases: 15. Germline V gene data show CDR1 as SQVTM and CDR2 as ANQGSEA. CDR3 length equals 17 residues. The chain's CDR3 is CSVPGLALRSTQETQYF. CDR3 DNA sequence: TGCAGCGTACCGGGACTAGCGCTTAGATCAACTCAAGAGACCCAGTACTTC. Full variable domain (missing parts from reference TRBV29-1 and TRBJ2-5): SAVISQKPSRDICQRGTSLTIQCQVDSQVTMMFWYRQQPGQSLTLIATANQGSEATYESGFVIDKFPISRPNLTFSTLTVSNMSPEDSSIYLCSVPGLALRSTQETQYFGPGTRLLVL.

Only one count was recorded for this clone. This chain uses TRBV27 with TRBJ2-7, with D uncertain. Trimming removed 5 bases at V and 3 bases at J, with 14 bases between. The CDR3 totals 14 residues. Germline values: CDR1 MNHEY, CDR2 SMNVEV (reference sequence). The CDR3 sequence is CASSPESGIYEQYF. The CDR3 region has the DNA TGTGCCAGCAGTCCCGAGTCCGGCATCTACGAGCAGTACTTC.

This clone was observed a single time. This sequence joins TRBV29-1 and TRBJ2-1; 9 bases are a match to TRBD2. Germline CDR1 reads SQVTM; CDR2 reads ANQGSEA. The CDR3 runs to 15 residues. V gave up 2 bases and J gave up 8 bases; unmatched junction bases: 10. This CDR3 reads CSVELSGLAIYEQFF. CDR3 DNA sequence: TGCAGCGTTGAACTATCGGGACTAGCAATCTATGAGCAGTTCTTC.